The present entry profiles one T cell receptor beta chain with its context. This sample is part of a study of technical replicates of blood from a handful of donors. V lost 1 base to trimming and J lost 4 bases, with 11 bases between them. Germline loops: CDR1 MGHRA, CDR2 YSYEKL. The CDR3 has 15 amino acids. Sequencing used immunoSEQ multiplex PCR; TCRdb keeps in-frame clones, though not all of them. The sample lists 75,000 to 100,000 clones, 94% occurring once. The sequenced material came from T cells isolated from PBMCs. This chain joins TRBV4-1 and TRBJ1-5, with D possibly being TRBD1 (6 bases). The receptor was derived from a human donor in good health. The CDR3 DNA reads TGCGCCAGCAGCCAAGGGGGGGGCCGTAATCAGCCCCAGCATTTT. This gives the protein CASSQGGGRNQPQHF.